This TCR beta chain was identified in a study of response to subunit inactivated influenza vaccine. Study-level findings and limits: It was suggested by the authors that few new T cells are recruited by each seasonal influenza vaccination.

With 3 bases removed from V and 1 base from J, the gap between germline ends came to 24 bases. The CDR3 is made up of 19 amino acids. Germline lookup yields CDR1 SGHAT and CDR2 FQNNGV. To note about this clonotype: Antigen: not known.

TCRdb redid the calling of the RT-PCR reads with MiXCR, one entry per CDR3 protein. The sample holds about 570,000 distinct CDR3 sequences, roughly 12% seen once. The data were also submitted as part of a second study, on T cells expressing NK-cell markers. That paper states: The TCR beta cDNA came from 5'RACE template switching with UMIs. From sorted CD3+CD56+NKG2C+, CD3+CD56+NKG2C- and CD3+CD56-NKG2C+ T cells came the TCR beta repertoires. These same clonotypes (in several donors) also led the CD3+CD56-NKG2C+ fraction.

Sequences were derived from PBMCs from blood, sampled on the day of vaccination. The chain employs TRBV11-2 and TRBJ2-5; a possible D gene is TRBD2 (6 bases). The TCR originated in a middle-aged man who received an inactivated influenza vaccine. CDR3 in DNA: TGTGCCAGCAGCTTCTTCGGTAGCGGAGGAATCACCGTCCAAGAGACCCAGTACTTC. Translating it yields CASSFFGSGGITVQETQYF.